Reported below is one T cell receptor (beta chain). This clonotype showed up many times. What antigen it recognizes has not been identified. Per-base qualities were not stored, and no clone one base away is much larger. TCR cDNA was synthesized by 5'RACE template switching, which introduced a universal primer site and unique molecular identifiers. cDNA synthesis was primed from both the TCR alpha and TCR beta constant segments. Library amplification involved two PCR steps, and the second step added sample barcodes and sequencing adapters. Sequencing of the libraries was done on either Illumina HiSeq 2500 (2x100 bp) or NovaSeq (2x150 bp). The study's processing was this. MIGEC handled demultiplexing of reads and collapsing into UMI consensus sequences, while MiXCR performed V(D)J alignment. Vaccine-responding clonotypes were defined with edgeR using replicate PBMC samples, requiring FDR below 0.01 and a log2 fold change above 5 up to day 15. Each bulk clonotype was labeled CD4 or CD8 based on which sequenced repertoire, CD4 or CD8, contained the clonotype at higher abundance. TCRdb reprocessed the public reads (quality trimming at Q25 with fastp, clone calling with MiXCR) and kept in-frame beta chains. Rows with a matching CDR3 protein are joined into one entry that keeps the most common DNA and genes. The V and J calls and clone size come from TCRdb's table, not from the authors' own analysis. Within this sample are hundreds of thousands of distinct CDR3 sequences, with 8.5% to 10% of them counted one time only. The leading ten clones occupy about 20% of the sample.

This specimen belongs to a study of T cells after yellow fever vaccination (dated by TCRdb to between 2018 and 2021). About the investigation overall: Libraries from fractions with low cell numbers were prepared with the SMART-Seq v4 Ultra Low Input RNA kit. To follow T-cell clones before and after both primary and booster YFV17D yellow fever vaccination, bulk TCR alpha and beta repertoires underwent longitudinal sequencing. The cohort comprised two healthy male donors, one aged 18 to 30 and one aged 30 to 39 years. Blood was collected at multiple timepoints before and after primary and secondary immunization, and bulk PBMC replicates and cell subsets were isolated.

The treatment or condition label on this specimen signifies: live attenuated yellow fever vaccine strain. At each blood-draw timepoint, two biological replicates of bulk PBMCs were obtained. A standard Ficoll-Paque protocol was used to isolate PBMCs from peripheral blood. TriZol was used to extract RNA from bulk PBMCs, from CD4 and CD8 fractions, and from dextramer-positive and dextramer-negative fractions. Via the germline V gene, CDR1 is SGHRS and CDR2 YFSETQ. V is pruned by 4 bases and J by 0 bases, leaving 4 bases of the junction without a gene match. The CDR3 starts with the cysteine, ends with the phenylalanine, and has 15 residues. Only the CDR3 part of the read is kept: 45 bases, read in frame from the first base. The paper's findings and limits, for the study overall: Most clones expanded after primary vaccination (around 96% of CD4 and roughly 90% of CD8) were re-detected after the booster, suggesting that broad memory maintenance occurred. A small fraction of clonotypes showed up in both the CD4 and CD8 compartments, probably as a result of convergent recombination. Because the study included only a couple of donors, the extent to which the findings can be generalized is limited. Because abundant contaminating clonotypes from the bulk population could be contained in FACS-sorted repertoires, computational filtering was required. The secondary T-cell response was weaker than the primary response but faster, peaking on day 5 instead of day 15.

The sequence was obtained from a man aged 18 to 30 who received the YFV17D yellow fever vaccine. The V and J segments used are TRBV5-1 and TRBJ2-3; the junction holds 8 bases that match TRBD1. The sequences come from PBMCs, collected on the day of the first yellow fever vaccination. The DNA reads as follows: TGCGCCAGCAGCGCATGGACAGGGAGCACAGATACGCAGTATTTT. Its protein product is CASSAWTGSTDTQYF.